This entry concerns a single TCR beta chain. What it binds is unknown. Assay: immunoSEQ multiplex PCR; the TCRdb copy retains only in-frame clones and omits some. This table holds 560,000 or so clones, about 95% found once. Terminally differentiated effector memory CD45RA+ cells were excluded by CCR7 positive selection of CD45RO-negative cells. The entry originates in a study of shared clonotypes between healthy human individuals. This CDR3 is 13 amino acids long. V was pared by 3 bases and J by 1 base, with 6 bases between. The germline CDR1 and CDR2 sequences are MDHEN and SYDVKM. Findings and limits, study-wide: For sorted subsets, rarefaction showed incomplete sequencing despite large depth. Clonotypes shared by all four donors outscored non-shared clonotypes in generation probability.

V is TRBV28 and J is TRBJ1-1, with D hard to call. The sequence came from a woman in her 30s in good health. Sequencing was done on a sample of naive CD8+ T cells sorted from blood. The CDR3 reads CASSFLQNTEAFF. The CDR3 DNA reads as TGTGCCAGCAGTTTCCTACAGAACACTGAAGCTTTCTTT.